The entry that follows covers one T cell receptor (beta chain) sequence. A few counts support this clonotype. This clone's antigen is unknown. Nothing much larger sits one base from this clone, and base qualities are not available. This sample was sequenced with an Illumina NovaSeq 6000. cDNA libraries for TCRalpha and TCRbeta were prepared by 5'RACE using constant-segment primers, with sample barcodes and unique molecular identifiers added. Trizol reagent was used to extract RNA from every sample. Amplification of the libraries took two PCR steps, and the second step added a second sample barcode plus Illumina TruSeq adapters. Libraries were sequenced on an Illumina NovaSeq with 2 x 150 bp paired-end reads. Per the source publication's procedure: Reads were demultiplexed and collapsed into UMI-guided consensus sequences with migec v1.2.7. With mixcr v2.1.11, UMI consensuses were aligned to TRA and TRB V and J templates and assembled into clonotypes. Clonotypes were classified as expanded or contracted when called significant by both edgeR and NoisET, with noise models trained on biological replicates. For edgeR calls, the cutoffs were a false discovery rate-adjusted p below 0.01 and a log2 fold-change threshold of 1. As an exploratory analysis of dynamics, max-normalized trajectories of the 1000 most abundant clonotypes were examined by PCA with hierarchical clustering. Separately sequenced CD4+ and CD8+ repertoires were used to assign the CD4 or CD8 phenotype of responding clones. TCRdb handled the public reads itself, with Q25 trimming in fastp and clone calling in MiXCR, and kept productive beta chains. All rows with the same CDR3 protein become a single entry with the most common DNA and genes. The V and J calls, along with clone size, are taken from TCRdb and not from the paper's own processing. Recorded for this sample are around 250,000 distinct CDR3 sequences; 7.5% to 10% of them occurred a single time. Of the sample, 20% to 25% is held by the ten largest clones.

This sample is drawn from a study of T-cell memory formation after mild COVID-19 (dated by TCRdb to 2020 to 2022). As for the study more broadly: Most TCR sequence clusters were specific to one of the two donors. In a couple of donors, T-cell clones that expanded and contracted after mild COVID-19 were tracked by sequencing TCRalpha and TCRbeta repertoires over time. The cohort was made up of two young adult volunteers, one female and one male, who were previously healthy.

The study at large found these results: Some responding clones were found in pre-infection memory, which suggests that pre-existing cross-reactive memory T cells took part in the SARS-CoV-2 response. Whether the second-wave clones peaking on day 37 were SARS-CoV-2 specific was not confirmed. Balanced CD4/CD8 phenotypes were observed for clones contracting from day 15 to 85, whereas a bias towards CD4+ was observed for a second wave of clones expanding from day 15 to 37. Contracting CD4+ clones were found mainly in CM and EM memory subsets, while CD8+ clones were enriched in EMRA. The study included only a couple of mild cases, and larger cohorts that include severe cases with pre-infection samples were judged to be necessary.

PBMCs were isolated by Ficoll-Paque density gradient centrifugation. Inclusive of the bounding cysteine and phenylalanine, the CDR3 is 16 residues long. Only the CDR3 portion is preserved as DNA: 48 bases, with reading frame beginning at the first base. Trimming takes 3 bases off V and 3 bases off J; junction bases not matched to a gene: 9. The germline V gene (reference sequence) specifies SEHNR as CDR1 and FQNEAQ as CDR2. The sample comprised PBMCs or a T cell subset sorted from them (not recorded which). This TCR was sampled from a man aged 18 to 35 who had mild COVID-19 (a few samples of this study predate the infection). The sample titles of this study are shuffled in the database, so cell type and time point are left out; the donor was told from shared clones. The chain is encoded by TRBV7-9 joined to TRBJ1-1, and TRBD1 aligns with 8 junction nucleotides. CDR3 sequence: CASSFRQGMRYTEAFF. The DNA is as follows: TGTGCCAGCAGCTTCCGACAGGGGATGAGGTACACTGAAGCTTTCTTT.